The next 29 T cell receptor beta chains were all read from a single sample in a study of blood T cell repertoires in COVID-19. The table came from immunoSEQ multiplex PCR; TCRdb's copy has only in-frame clones and leaves some out. This sample has about 210,000 clones; around 83% occur once, and the top ten carry around 8.7%. Sequencing was carried out using peripheral blood. These receptors all come from a woman aged 45-65 years with acute or convalescent COVID-19.

V and J are TRBV5-1 and TRBJ2-2; 7 positions match TRBD1. Losses at the gene ends were 0 bases for V and 4 bases for J; bases not matched to a gene: 6. This CDR3 is 16 amino acids long. Germline-derived CDR1 and CDR2 are SGHRS and YFSETQ. Here the CDR3 reads CASSLVRGLGTGELFF. The CDR3 nucleotides are TGCGCCAGCAGCTTGGTTAGGGGGCTTGGCACCGGGGAGCTGTTTTTT.

The chain recombines TRBV10-1 with TRBJ2-2; D uncertain. V dropped 0 bases and J dropped 6 bases, with 14 bases sitting between them. In germline, CDR1 is WNHNN, CDR2 SYGVQD (reference sequence). The CDR3 is made up of 16 amino acids. CDR3 protein: CASSESETFQAGELFF. DNA of the CDR3: TGCGCCAGCAGTGAGTCTGAGACATTTCAAGCCGGGGAGCTGTTTTTT.

The V gene is TRBV19, the J gene TRBJ1-2; D is uncertain. The V and J ends lost 4 bases and 3 bases respectively, with 9 bases between them. In germline, CDR1 is LNHDA, CDR2 SQIVND (reference sequence). The CDR3 runs to 13 residues. The CDR3 sequence: CASSTQVYYGYTF. The CDR3 nucleotides read TGTGCCAGTAGTACTCAGGTTTACTATGGCTACACCTTC.

V gene TRBV4-1 combines with J gene TRBJ2-1; 7 bases map to TRBD1. Trimming removed 3 bases from V and 0 bases from J; junction bases left unmatched: 5. The CDR3 runs 16 residues. Germline CDR1 is MGHRA and CDR2 is YSYEKL. CDR3 in DNA: TGCGCCAGCAGCCAGGAGACAGGGAGCTCCTACAATGAGCAGTTCTTC. Its translation: CASSQETGSSYNEQFF.

The chain is built from TRBV10-1 and TRBJ2-2; 12 nucleotides agree with TRBD1. This CDR3 spans 18 amino acids. The V and J ends lost 6 bases and 0 bases, in that order; junction bases with no gene match: 8. Germline V gene data show CDR1 as WNHNN and CDR2 as SYGVQD (reference sequence). The CDR3 protein is CASSPGQGAQANTGELFF. As DNA, the CDR3 is TGCGCCAGCAGCCCGGGACAGGGGGCTCAAGCGAACACCGGGGAGCTGTTTTTT.

The V and J genes are TRBV4-1 and TRBJ1-2; no firm D call. The germline V gene encodes CDR1 MGHRA and CDR2 YSYEKL. The CDR3 sequence is 15 residues long. V dropped 3 bases and J dropped 8 bases, with 19 bases sitting between them. As DNA, the CDR3 is TGCGCCAGCAGCCAGGTCGCCGTCTCAGGTGACGGCTACACCTTC. The encoded protein is CASSQVAVSGDGYTF.

The gene calls are TRBV10-3 and TRBJ2-7, with D perhaps TRBD1 (5 bases). The germline V and J ends were trimmed by 8 bases and 2 bases, with 19 bases remaining between them. Germline V gene sequence: CDR1 ENHRY, CDR2 SYGVKD. The CDR3 length is 15 residues. CDR3 bases: TGTGCCATCTCCCCCGACAGAATCTCTACCTACGAGCAGTACTTC. The encoded protein is CAISPDRISTYEQYF.

The V call is TRBV27, the J call TRBJ2-1; tentatively, D is TRBD1 (6 bases). Germline-derived CDR1 and CDR2 are MNHEY and SMNVEV (reference sequence). With 7 bases removed from V and 1 base from J, the gap between germline ends came to 14 bases. The CDR3 consists of 15 residues. DNA of the CDR3: TGTGCCAGCACCAGGACAGCAAAATCCTACAATGAGCAGTTCTTC. Translation: CASTRTAKSYNEQFF.

The chain uses TRBV5-4 and TRBJ2-1; 7 bases are shared with TRBD2. Trimming removed 0 bases from V and 8 bases from J; junction bases left unmatched: 5. The CDR3 contains 14 residues. Per the germline V gene, CDR1 is SGHNT and CDR2 is YYREEE (reference sequence). The chain's CDR3 is CASSLGTRGDEQFF. The CDR3 nucleotides are TGTGCCAGCAGCTTGGGGACTAGAGGGGATGAGCAGTTCTTC.

The gene calls are TRBV19 and TRBJ2-7, with D possibly being TRBD1 (5 bases). CDR3 length: 14 residues. V was pared by 2 bases and J by 4 bases, with 12 bases between. CDR1 and CDR2 (germline): LNHDA, SQIVND (reference sequence). The CDR3: CASSITGRVYEQYF. CDR3 nucleotides: TGTGCCAGTAGTATAACCGGCAGGGTATACGAGCAGTACTTC.

V is TRBV23-1 and J is TRBJ2-1; D is perhaps TRBD2 (6 bases). TRBV23-1 has ORF status, its function being uncertain. V was clipped by 6 bases and J by 5 bases, with 26 bases between them. The CDR3 is 18 amino acids. The CDR3 DNA follows: TGCGCCAGCAGCCCTTGGGGGGACCGGGGAAGGGGCGACAATGAGCAGTTCTTC. It encodes CASSPWGDRGRGDNEQFF.

The J gene is TRBJ2-1, the V gene TRBV3-1 (or the pseudogene TRBV3-2); perhaps TRBD1 as D (5 bases). Trimming cost V 3 bases and J 8 bases, with 14 bases left between them. Looked up from germline, CDR1 is LGHDT and CDR2 is YNNKEL (reference sequence). This CDR3 spans 14 amino acids. In DNA, the CDR3 is TGTGCCAGCAGCCACCCGGCCAGGGCCTATGAGCAGTTCTTC. Translated, it gives CASSHPARAYEQFF.

This clone was observed once. This chain uses TRBV5-1 with TRBJ1-4; TRBD1 agrees at 9 bases. The CDR3 is 15 residues long. Germline V gene lookup returns CDR1 SGHRS and CDR2 YFSETQ. The J segment lost 5 bases and the V segment lost 4 bases, leaving 6 bases of the junction unmatched. The CDR3 DNA is TGCGCCAGCAGCCTAAGGACAGGGGAAAATGAAAAACTGTTTTTT. Translation: CASSLRTGENEKLFF. The whole variable domain, filled in from reference TRBV5-1 and TRBJ1-4, reads KAGVTQTPRYLIKTRGQQVTLSCSPISGHRSVSWYQQTPGQGLQFLFEYFSETQRNKGNFPGRFSGRQFSNSRSEMNVSTLELGDSALYLCASSLRTGENEKLFFGSGTQLSVL.

The chain recombines TRBV27 with TRBJ2-5; tentative D call: TRBD1 (5 bases). The V end lost 4 bases, the J end lost 1 base, and 10 bases lay between the germline ends. Germline V lookup: CDR1 MNHEY, CDR2 SMNVEV (reference sequence). The CDR3 runs 14 residues. The CDR3 coding sequence is TGTGCCAGCAGTTCACCAGGGCCCCAAGAGACCCAGTACTTC. Encoded protein: CASSSPGPQETQYF.

The J gene is TRBJ2-5, the V gene TRBV2; 7 bases are shared with TRBD1. With V trimmed by 5 bases and J by 3 bases, 9 bases remained unmatched. This CDR3 is 15 amino acids long. CDR1 SNHLY and CDR2 FYNNEI come from the germline V gene. The DNA of the CDR3 is TGTGCCAGCAGTCATGAAGGGGGCGAGGAAGAGACCCAGTACTTC. It translates to CASSHEGGEEETQYF.

This chain uses TRBV24-1 with TRBJ2-3; tentative D call: TRBD2 (5 bases). Trimming took off 7 bases at V and 1 base at J, with 8 bases between the two ends. Looked up from germline, CDR1 is KGHDR and CDR2 is SFDVKD. The CDR3 loop spans 13 amino acids. The CDR3 sequence is CATSLAGTDTQYF. CDR3 in DNA: TGTGCCACCAGCCTAGCCGGCACAGATACGCAGTATTTT.

The V call is TRBV6-6, the J call TRBJ2-1; tentative D call: TRBD2 (6 bases). Per the germline V gene, CDR1 is MNHNY and CDR2 is SVGAGI (reference sequence). CDR3 length: 12 amino acids. V was trimmed by 6 bases and J by 6 bases, leaving 9 bases between them. The DNA for the CDR3 is TGTGCCAGCAGCCGGGACTTCAATGAGCAGTTCTTC. It yields the protein CASSRDFNEQFF.

In its sample, this clone was seen a few times. V gene TRBV20-1 combines with J gene TRBJ2-3; D remains unclear. This CDR3 region has 11 residues. Germline lookup yields CDR1 DFQATT and CDR2 SNEGSKA (reference sequence). Trimming cost V 4 bases and J 6 bases, with 8 bases left between them. In nucleotides, the CDR3 is TGCAGTGCTACGTCCAGGGATACGCAGTATTTT. It codes for CSATSRDTQYF.

J is TRBJ2-2 and V is TRBV7-2, with D possibly TRBD1 on 5 matching bases. V shed 6 bases and J shed 3 bases, with 11 bases lying between them. The CDR3 loop spans 14 amino acids. Germline V gives CDR1 SGHTA, CDR2 FQGNSA. DNA of the CDR3: TGTGCCAGCAGTTCCCCAGGGTACACCGGGGAGCTGTTTTTT. It specifies CASSSPGYTGELFF.

CDR3 in DNA: TGTGCCAGCAGTTTACTACAGGGGTTTAATTCACCCCTCCACTTT. The encoded protein is CASSLLQGFNSPLHF. V usage is TRBV28 and J usage is TRBJ1-6, with 7 bases that match TRBD1. This CDR3 has 15 amino acids. CDR1 is MDHEN and CDR2 is SYDVKM in the germline V gene. Losses at the gene ends were 2 bases for V and 6 bases for J; bases not matched to a gene: 4.

The chain is built from TRBV7-3 and TRBJ2-7, with D perhaps TRBD1 (5 bases). V gave up 5 bases and J gave up 5 bases, with 16 bases separating them. Germline loops: CDR1 SGHTA, CDR2 FQGTGA. The CDR3 spans 14 residues. The CDR3 reads CASSPDRGSNEQYF. DNA for the CDR3: TGTGCCAGCAGCCCCGACAGAGGATCGAACGAGCAGTACTTC.

This sequence joins TRBV19 and TRBJ1-2; perhaps TRBD1 as D (6 bases). V lost 10 bases, J lost 5 bases, and 17 bases lay in between. This CDR3 contains 13 residues. Germline lookup yields CDR1 LNHDA and CDR2 SQIVND (reference sequence). CDR3 in amino acids: CATKGGRWYGYTF. CDR3 bases: TGTGCCACCAAGGGGGGGCGTTGGTATGGCTACACCTTC. Combining the CDR3 with reference TRBV19 and TRBJ1-2 gives the whole variable domain DGGITQSPKYLFRKEGQNVTLSCEQNLNHDAMYWYRQDPGQGLRLIYYSQIVNDFQKGDIAEGYSVSREKKESFPLTVTSAQKNPTAFYLCATKGGRWYGYTFGSGTRLTVV.

This chain links TRBV23-1 with TRBJ2-7; 11 bases line up with TRBD2. TRBV23-1 is an open reading frame, and its role is uncertain. V was pared by 1 base and J by 2 bases, with 10 bases of the junction left unmatched. This CDR3 comprises 18 residues. CDR3 protein: CASSQLEGTSGSPYEQYF. CDR3 in DNA: TGCGCCAGCAGTCAATTGGAGGGAACTAGCGGGAGTCCCTACGAGCAGTACTTC.

This clone was seen once. The chain joins TRBV5-1 to TRBJ2-5, with 9 positions matching TRBD1. V was pared by 0 bases and J by 5 bases, with 5 bases of the junction left unmatched. CDR3 length equals 15 residues. The germline V gene encodes CDR1 SGHRS and CDR2 YFSETQ. In DNA form, the CDR3 reads TGCGCCAGCAGCTTGGTTACAGGGGGCAGCGAGACCCAGTACTTC. Translation: CASSLVTGGSETQYF.

CDR3 residues: CASSQDPGTGTYEQYF. DNA for the CDR3: TGTGCCAGCAGCCAAGATCCCGGGACAGGGACCTACGAGCAGTACTTC. This chain uses TRBV3-1 (or the pseudogene TRBV3-2) with TRBJ2-7; 9 positions agree with TRBD1. The CDR3 has 16 residues. Per the germline V gene, CDR1 is LGHDT and CDR2 is YNNKEL (reference sequence). V was clipped by 0 bases and J by 2 bases; unmatched bases: 5.

The rearrangement links TRBV3-1 (or the pseudogene TRBV3-2) to TRBJ1-3; D gene ambiguous. Germline CDR1 and CDR2: LGHDT and YNNKEL (reference sequence). CDR3 length equals 15 residues. V was shortened by 1 base and J by 0 bases, with 7 bases between the two germline ends. The CDR3: CASSQGYSSGNTIYF. CDR3 DNA: TGTGCCAGCAGCCAAGGTTATAGCTCTGGAAACACCATATATTTT.

The chain recombines TRBV24-1 with TRBJ2-7; 8 nucleotides agree with TRBD2. CDR1 is KGHDR, CDR2 SFDVKD, per germline. Trimming at V came to 2 bases and at J to 2 bases, leaving 7 bases not matched to a gene. This CDR3 is 16 amino acids long. CDR3 residues: CATSDSGGRYPYEQYF. The CDR3 region has the DNA TGTGCCACCAGTGATTCGGGGGGGCGTTATCCCTACGAGCAGTACTTC.

This clone was seen just once. V and J are TRBV6-6 and TRBJ2-6, with unresolved D. This CDR3 spans 16 amino acids. Looked up from germline, CDR1 is MNHNY and CDR2 is SVGAGI (reference sequence). V was shortened by 5 bases and J by 1 base, with 12 bases between the two germline ends. The CDR3, as DNA: TGTGCCAGCAGTCTCACTGTGAGGTCTGGGGCCAACGTCCTGACTTTC. This translates into CASSLTVRSGANVLTF.

The chain recombines TRBV10-3 with TRBJ2-1; 13 bases match TRBD2. The length of the CDR3 is 18 residues. V dropped 0 bases and J dropped 4; count of bases not matched to a gene: 6. Germline V gene sequence: CDR1 ENHRY, CDR2 SYGVKD. The chain's CDR3 is CAISESGTSGKGYNEQFF. The CDR3 coding sequence is TGTGCCATCAGTGAGTCCGGGACTAGCGGGAAGGGTTACAATGAGCAGTTCTTC.